What follows describes a single TCR beta chain. Its antigen is unidentified. V shed 5 bases and J shed 5 bases, with 15 bases lying between them. This CDR3 is built from 14 residues. Germline values: CDR1 SEHNR, CDR2 FQNEAQ (reference sequence). This sample was included in a study of human CD4 T cells and Enterobacteriaceae. General study findings and limits: Broadly cross-reactive clonotypes: about 60% of the 19 ranked in the top 5%.

All CD4+ cells other than CD45RA+CCR7+CD95- naive cells were sorted as memory, over 95% pure. CD4 and CD14 magnetic microbeads positively selected total CD4+ T cells and monocytes. The method was immunoSEQ multiplex PCR; TCRdb's version includes in-frame clones alone and lacks a portion of them. The data hold roughly 28,000 clones, with 65% to 85% observed a single time. V gene TRBV7-9 combines with J gene TRBJ2-5, with a possible D match to TRBD2 (5 bases). Sequencing was done on a sample of memory CD4+ T cells from blood. The sequence was collected from a human donor in good health. CDR3 in amino acids: CASSPWRVSETQYF. In DNA form, the CDR3 reads TGTGCCAGCAGCCCATGGCGGGTCAGCGAGACCCAGTACTTC.